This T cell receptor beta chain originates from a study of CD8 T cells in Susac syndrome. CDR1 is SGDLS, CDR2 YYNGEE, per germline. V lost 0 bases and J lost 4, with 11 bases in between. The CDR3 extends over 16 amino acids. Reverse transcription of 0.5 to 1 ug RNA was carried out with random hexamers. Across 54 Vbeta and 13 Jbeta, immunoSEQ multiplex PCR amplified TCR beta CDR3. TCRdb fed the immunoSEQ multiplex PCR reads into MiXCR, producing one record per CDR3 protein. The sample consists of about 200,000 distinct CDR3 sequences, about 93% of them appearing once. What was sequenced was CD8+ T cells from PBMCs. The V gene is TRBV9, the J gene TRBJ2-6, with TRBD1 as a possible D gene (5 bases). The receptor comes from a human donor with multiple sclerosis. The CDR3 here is CASSVDFGAGANVLTF. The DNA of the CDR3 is TGTGCCAGCAGCGTAGATTTTGGGGCCGGGGCCAACGTCCTGACTTTC.